This paragraph covers one T cell receptor beta chain sequence. Its target is unknown. The sample is drawn from a study of cytomegalovirus exposure and HLA in healthy donors. Study-level findings and limits: Earlier findings revealed that most TCR beta V segments proved productive either about 87% or about 30% of the time. Researchers counted 180 or so TCR beta chains as cytomegalovirus-associated.

CDR3 size: 15 residues. V gave up 5 bases and J gave up 0 bases, with 8 bases separating them. Germline V gene lookup returns CDR1 MNHNS and CDR2 SASEGT. Vbeta (60) and Jbeta (13) primers were used in the PCR. Sequencing used immunoSEQ multiplex PCR; TCRdb keeps in-frame clones, though not all of them. In all, the sample yields 80,000 to 100,000 clones. Sequences were obtained from PBMCs. The sequence was obtained from a man aged 45 to 65 in good health and CMV-seronegative. V gene TRBV6-1 combines with J gene TRBJ1-6; D call uncertain. CDR3 bases: TGTGCCAGCAGTCCACCGAGCTCCTATAATTCACCCCTCCACTTT. This encodes CASSPPSSYNSPLHF.